The 3 T cell receptor beta chains below come from one sample, sequenced in a study of OX40 agonist ivuxolimab in advanced cancers. Method: immunoSEQ multiplex PCR; TCRdb's copy keeps in-frame clones and lacks some. The sample has some 85,000 clones, about 89% seen once. Sequenced material: CD4+ or CD8+ T cells sorted from blood, taken in a trial of the OX40 agonist ivuxolimab. These receptors were collected from an adult with an advanced solid tumor such as melanoma, head and neck, liver or kidney cancer.

V is TRBV11-2 and J is TRBJ2-7; D gene unclear. This CDR3 comprises 16 residues. The ends were cut back, 0 bases at V and 0 bases at J, with 12 bases in the middle. CDR1 and CDR2 (germline): SGHAT, FQNNGV. CDR3 sequence (DNA): TGTGCCAGCAGCTTAGATGGCGGTCCTAGCTCCTACGAGCAGTACTTC. This encodes CASSLDGGPSSYEQYF.

The J gene is TRBJ2-7, the V gene TRBV28; D gene unclear. Germline-derived CDR1 and CDR2 are MDHEN and SYDVKM. The length of the CDR3 is 10 residues. V lost 8 bases, J lost 3 bases, and 5 bases lay in between. The CDR3: CASGDYEQYF. CDR3 sequence (DNA): TGTGCCAGCGGCGACTACGAGCAGTACTTC.

This clone was seen only once. This chain connects TRBV9 to TRBJ1-1; D remains unclear. Trimming shortened V by 2 bases and J by 1 base, and 6 bases separated the two germline ends. The CDR3 spans 13 residues. Per the germline V gene, CDR1 is SGDLS and CDR2 is YYNGEE. The CDR3 bases are TGTGCCAGCAGCGTCAGACCGAACACTGAAGCTTTCTTT. Translating it yields CASSVRPNTEAFF. Drawing the rest from reference TRBV9 and TRBJ1-1, the complete variable domain is DSGVTQTPKHLITATGQRVTLRCSPRSGDLSVYWYQQSLDQGLQFLIQYYNGEERAKGNILERFSAQQFPDLHSELNLSSLELGDSALYFCASSVRPNTEAFFGQGTRLTVV.